The next 13 T cell receptor beta chains were all read from a single sample in a study of tumor and adjacent non-tumor tissue in lung cancer. The library came from three nested PCR rounds adapted from ARM-PCR protocols. TCRdb re-analysed the multiplex PCR reads in MiXCR, keeping a single row per CDR3 protein. The sample includes 75,000 to 95,000 distinct CDR3 sequences, 76% of them seen just once. This sample's RNA came from whole unsorted tissue. Distant lung tissue was collected more than 3 cm away from the tumor edge. Material for sequencing was distant non-tumor lung tissue. The receptors originated from a woman between 45 and 60 years old with non-small cell lung cancer.

With respect to this clonotype: Its ends do not fully match the called genes, so a read error is possible. The chain couples TRBV10-2 to TRBJ2-5; D is undetermined. Germline CDR1 reads WSHSY; CDR2 reads SAAADI. This CDR3 spans 13 amino acids. CDR3 residues: CSSSEQEHETQYF. CDR3 DNA: TGCTCCAGCAGTGAGCAGGAGCACGAGACCCAGTACTTC.

Details on this clonotype: An end of the junction differs from the germline gene, which may be a read error. The rearrangement joins TRBV10-3 to TRBJ2-1; the match to TRBD2 covers 8 bases. Germline loops: CDR1 ENHRY, CDR2 SYGVKD. The CDR3 length is 16 residues. The CDR3 region has the DNA TGTGCCATCAGTGAGAGTAAAGCGGGAGCCCTGAATGAGCGGTTCTTC. Translation gives CAISESKAGALNERFF.

This clonotype was detected ten times or more. J is TRBJ2-1 and V is TRBV6-5; tentative D call: TRBD2 (5 bases). CDR1 and CDR2 from the germline V gene are MNHEY and SVGAGI. Trimming pared 5 bases from V and 6 bases from J, leaving 17 bases between. The CDR3 consists of 15 residues. The CDR3 DNA reads as TGTGCCAGCAGTCTTTCAGGAGGTTACTTCAATGAGCAGTTCTTC. Translation: CASSLSGGYFNEQFF.

As to this clonotype: Compared with germline, one end of the junction differs, possibly owing to a read error. This chain joins TRBV6-1 and TRBJ1-4; D call uncertain. Per the germline V gene, CDR1 is MNHNS and CDR2 is SASEGT. The CDR3 covers 16 residues. CDR3 DNA sequence: TGTGCCAGTAGTGATTTTCTGCGGCAGAGTAATGAAAAATTGTTTTTT. Amino acid sequence: CASSDFLRQSNEKLFF.

Details on this clonotype: One junction end disagrees with the germline gene, perhaps due to a read error. The gene calls are TRBV6-1 and TRBJ2-3; 7 nucleotides agree with TRBD2. This CDR3 has 15 amino acids. Germline values: CDR1 MNHNS, CDR2 SASEGT. The CDR3 sequence is CASSELAEGPDTQYF. The DNA of the CDR3 is TGTGCCAGCAGTGAACTAGCGGAAGGGCCAGATACACAGTATTTT.

On this clonotype itself: One junction end disagrees with the germline gene, perhaps due to a read error. The rearrangement joins TRBV6-5 to TRBJ2-3, with D hard to call. This CDR3 region has 11 residues. Per germline, CDR1 MNHEY and CDR2 SVGAGI. The CDR3 loop is CASRLVDTQHF. The CDR3 DNA sequence: TGTGCCAGCAGGCTTGTAGATACGCAACATTTT.

This clonotype was recorded only once. Given the absence of the conserved phenylalanine or tryptophan at the CDR3 end, a read error is likely. The DNA is omitted, as the CDR3 cannot be located on it reliably, and the CDR3 follows TCRdb's listing. The V call is TRBV29-1, the J call TRBJ2-3; the listed D gene, TRBD1, was not tested against the DNA. Termini included, the CDR3 measures 14 amino acids. Germline-derived CDR1 and CDR2 are SQVTM and ANQGSEA. The CDR3 region is CSVGPPGVADTQYL.

In regard to this clonotype: The junction and the germline gene differ at one end; a read error may be behind it. V gene TRBV14 combines with J gene TRBJ1-1; unclear D gene. This CDR3 is 13 amino acids long. The germline V gene has CDR1 SGHDN and CDR2 FVKESK. The CDR3 reads CASKRSANTEALF. In nucleotides, the CDR3 is TGTGCCAGTAAGCGGTCAGCGAACACTGAAGCTTTATTT. The entire variable domain, with the rest obtained from reference TRBV14 and TRBJ1-1, is as follows: EAGVTQFPSHSVIEKGQTVTLRCDPISGHDNLYWYRRVMGKEIKFLLHFVKESKQDESGMPNNRFLAERTGGTYSTLKVQPAELEDSGVYFCASKRSANTEALFGQGTRLTVV.

In regard to this clonotype: The CDR3 ends on some other residue instead of the conserved phenylalanine or tryptophan, so this is likely a read error. The V call is TRBV14, the J call TRBJ2-1; TRBD2 aligns across 7 bases. The CDR3 is 15 residues long. CDR1 is SGHDN, CDR2 FVKESK, per germline. CDR3 nucleotides: TGTGCCAGCTGCCAAAGGGAAGGGAGGGCCCATGAGCAGTTCTCC. Translation gives CASCQREGRAHEQFS.

The chain has TRBV5-1 and TRBJ2-7; maybe TRBD1 (5 bases). The length of the CDR3 is 16 residues. Deletions cut 4 bases from V and 2 bases from J, with 19 bases between. Per the germline V gene, CDR1 is SGHRS and CDR2 is YFSETQ. The CDR3 loop reads CASSPNVTGTAYEQYF. The CDR3 DNA follows: TGCGCCAGCAGCCCCAACGTAACAGGAACAGCCTACGAGCAGTACTTC.

V is TRBV6-5 and J is TRBJ2-3, with 9 bases aligning to TRBD2. The CDR3 loop spans 16 amino acids. Germline-derived CDR1 and CDR2 are MNHEY and SVGAGI. V lost 6 bases, J lost 8 bases, and 15 bases stayed unmatched. CDR3 region: CASSLIGGRAVGTQYF. Written as DNA, the CDR3 is TGTGCCAGCAGCCTCATCGGCGGGAGGGCCGTGGGTACGCAGTATTTT.

Turning to this clonotype: An end of the junction differs from the germline gene, which may be a read error. This chain connects TRBV4-2 to TRBJ1-1; possible D gene TRBD1, 6 bases. The CDR3 extends over 14 amino acids. Germline V gene data show CDR1 as LGHNA and CDR2 as YNFKEQ. CDR3 sequence: CARSHGTPNTETFF. In DNA form, the CDR3 reads TGTGCCAGAAGCCACGGGACACCGAACACTGAAACTTTCTTT.

On this clonotype itself: As the CDR3 is not closed by the conserved phenylalanine or tryptophan, this likely results from a read error. The CDR3 is CASSYRGTKAFL. CDR3 nucleotides: TGTGCCAGTAGTTATCGGGGCACTAAAGCTTTCCTT. The chain joins TRBV6-5 to TRBJ1-1; D is possibly TRBD1 (5 bases). The germline V gene has CDR1 MNHEY and CDR2 SVGAGI. The CDR3 consists of 12 residues.